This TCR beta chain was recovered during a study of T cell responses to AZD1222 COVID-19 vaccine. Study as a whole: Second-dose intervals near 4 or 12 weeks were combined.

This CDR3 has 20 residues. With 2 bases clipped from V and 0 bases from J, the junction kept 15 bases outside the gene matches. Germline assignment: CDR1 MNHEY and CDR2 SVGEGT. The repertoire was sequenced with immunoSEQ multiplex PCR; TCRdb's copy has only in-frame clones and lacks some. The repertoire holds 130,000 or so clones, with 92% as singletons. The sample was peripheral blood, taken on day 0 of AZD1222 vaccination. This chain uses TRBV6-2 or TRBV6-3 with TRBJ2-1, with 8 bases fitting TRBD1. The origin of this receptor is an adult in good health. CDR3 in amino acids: CASSYNPRDRGSSSYNEQFF. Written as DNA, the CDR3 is TGTGCCAGCAGTTACAACCCTCGCGACAGGGGATCCAGCTCCTACAATGAGCAGTTCTTC.